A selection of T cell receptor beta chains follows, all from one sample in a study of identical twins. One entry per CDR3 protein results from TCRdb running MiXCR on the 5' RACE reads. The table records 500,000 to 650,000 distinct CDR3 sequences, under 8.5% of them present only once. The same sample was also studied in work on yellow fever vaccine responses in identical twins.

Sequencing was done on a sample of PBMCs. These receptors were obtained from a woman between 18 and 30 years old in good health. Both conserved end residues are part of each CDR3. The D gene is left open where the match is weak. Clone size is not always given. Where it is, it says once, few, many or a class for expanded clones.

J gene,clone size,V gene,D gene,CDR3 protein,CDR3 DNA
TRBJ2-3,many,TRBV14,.,CASRQQGSTDTQYF,TGTGCCAGCAGACAGCAGGGAAGCACAGATACGCAGTATTTT
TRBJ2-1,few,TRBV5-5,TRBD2,CASSLSSGNPRNEQFF,TGTGCCAGCAGCTTGTCTAGCGGGAACCCTCGGAATGAGCAGTTCTTC
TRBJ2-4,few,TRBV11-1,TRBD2,CASSTTGTSGRATFVKNIQYF,TGTGCCAGCAGCACCACCGGGACTAGCGGGAGGGCCACGTTTGTCAAAAACATTCAGTACTTC
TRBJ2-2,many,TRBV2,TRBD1,CATGGLKPGELFF,TGTGCCACAGGGGGCCTGAAACCCGGGGAGCTGTTTTTT
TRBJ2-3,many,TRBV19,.,CALKGGVSDTQYF,TGTGCTCTCAAGGGGGGCGTCTCAGATACGCAGTATTTT
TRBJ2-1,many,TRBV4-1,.,CASSQGQISYNEQFF,TGCGCCAGCAGCCAAGGACAAATCTCCTACAATGAGCAGTTCTTC
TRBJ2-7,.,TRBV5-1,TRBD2,CASSTSLAGGSYEQYF,TGCGCCAGCAGCACATCCCTAGCGGGAGGCTCCTACGAGCAGTACTTC
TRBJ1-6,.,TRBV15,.,CATSPQGDNSPLHF,TGTGCCACCAGCCCCCAGGGAGATAATTCACCCCTCCACTTT
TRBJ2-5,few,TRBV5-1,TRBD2,CASSLPIAGEETQYF,TGCGCCAGCAGCTTACCGATAGCGGGAGAAGAGACCCAGTACTTC
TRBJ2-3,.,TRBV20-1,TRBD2,CSASRLAGYTDTQYF,TGCAGTGCTAGCCGCCTAGCGGGGTACACAGATACGCAGTATTTT
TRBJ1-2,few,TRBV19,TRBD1,CASGQGLAHTF,TGTGCCAGCGGACAGGGCCTAGCTCACACCTTC
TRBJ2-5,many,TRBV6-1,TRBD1,CASRDRVGETQYF,TGTGCCAGCAGGGACAGGGTAGGCGAGACCCAGTACTTC
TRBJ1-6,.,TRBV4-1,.,CASSQERQVNSPLHF,TGCGCCAGCAGCCAAGAACGGCAAGTTAATTCACCCCTCCACTTT
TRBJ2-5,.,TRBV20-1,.,CSARVGGQETQYF,TGCAGTGCTAGAGTAGGGGGGCAGGAGACCCAGTACTTC
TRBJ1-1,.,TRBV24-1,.,CATLKRNTEAFF,TGTGCCACCTTGAAAAGGAACACTGAAGCTTTCTTT
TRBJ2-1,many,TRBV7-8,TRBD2,CASSHTSGSSYNEQFF,TGTGCCAGCAGCCATACTAGCGGGAGCTCCTACAATGAGCAGTTCTTC
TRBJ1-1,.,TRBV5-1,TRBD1,CASRVGTGGFNTEAFF,TGCGCCAGCAGAGTCGGGACAGGGGGCTTTAACACTGAAGCTTTCTTT
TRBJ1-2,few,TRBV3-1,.,CASSLTSGDYGYTF,TGTGCCAGCAGCCTAACCTCGGGGGACTATGGCTACACCTTC
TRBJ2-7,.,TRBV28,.,CASSRSGAYEQYF,TGTGCCAGCAGTCGGAGCGGAGCCTACGAGCAGTACTTC
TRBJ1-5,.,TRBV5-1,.,CASSPGETSNQPQHF,TGCGCCAGCAGCCCGGGAGAGACTAGCAATCAGCCCCAGCATTTT
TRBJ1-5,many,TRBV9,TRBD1,CASSAGTENQPQHF,TGTGCCAGCAGCGCCGGGACAGAGAATCAGCCCCAGCATTTT
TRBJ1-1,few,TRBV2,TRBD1,CASSEGQPLAFF,TGTGCCAGCAGCGAGGGACAGCCCCTGGCTTTCTTT
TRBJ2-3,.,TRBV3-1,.,CASSQLVAPDTQYF,TGTGCCAGCAGCCAATTGGTAGCCCCAGATACGCAGTATTTT
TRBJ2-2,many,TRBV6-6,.,CASSSYTGELFF,TGTGCCAGCAGCTCATACACCGGGGAGCTGTTTTTT
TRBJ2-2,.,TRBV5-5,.,CASSFRVVNTGELFF,TGTGCCAGCAGCTTCCGGGTAGTGAACACCGGGGAGCTGTTTTTT
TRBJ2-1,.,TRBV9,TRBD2,CASSVLAGGTKSSYNEQFF,TGTGCCAGCAGCGTACTAGCGGGAGGAACTAAAAGCTCCTACAATGAGCAGTTCTTC
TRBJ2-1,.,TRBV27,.,CASSSDRYNEQFF,TGTGCCAGCAGTTCGGACCGATACAATGAGCAGTTCTTC
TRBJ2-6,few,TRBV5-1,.,CASSLVAQGTGANVLTF,TGCGCCAGCAGCTTGGTCGCCCAGGGGACTGGGGCCAACGTCCTGACTTTC
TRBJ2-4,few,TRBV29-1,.,CSVEDRLVRGAKNIQYF,TGCAGCGTTGAAGATCGGCTGGTGAGGGGAGCCAAAAACATTCAGTACTTC
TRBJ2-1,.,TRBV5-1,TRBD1,CASSSGQGPSNEQFF,TGCGCCAGCAGCTCGGGACAGGGGCCGAGCAATGAGCAGTTCTTC
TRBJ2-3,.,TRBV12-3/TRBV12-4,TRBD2,CASTGTSPDTQYF,TGTGCCAGCACTGGGACTAGTCCGGATACGCAGTATTTT
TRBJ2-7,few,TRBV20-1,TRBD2,CSARDPRASGTYEQYF,TGCAGTGCTAGAGATCCAAGGGCTAGCGGGACCTACGAGCAGTACTTC
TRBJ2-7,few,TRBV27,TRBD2,CASRSTRTSASYEQYF,TGTGCCAGCAGATCCACCCGGACTAGCGCCTCCTACGAGCAGTACTTC
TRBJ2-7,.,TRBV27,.,CASSSAGTQIYEQYF,TGTGCCAGCAGTTCAGCCGGGACTCAGATCTACGAGCAGTACTTC